The entry that follows covers one TCR beta chain sequence. CDR3 length: 18 amino acids. Trimming cost V 2 bases and J 0 bases; bases outside gene matches: 6. The sample comes from a study of early T cells in non-severe SARS-CoV-2 infection. About the study: Bulk RNA from unsorted whole blood was sequenced; chains were unpaired.

Each cDNA molecule carried a unique molecular identifier. TCRdb analysed the 5' RACE reads with MiXCR anew, one entry per CDR3 protein. The table has some 52,000 distinct CDR3 sequences, around 8% seen once. Sequencing was carried out using whole blood. The gene calls are TRBV12-3 or TRBV12-4 and TRBJ2-6; 8 positions agree with TRBD1. The receptor was derived from an adult who was a healthcare worker with PCR-confirmed SARS-CoV-2 infection or an uninfected control (not recorded which). The CDR3 protein is CASSLFQGAFSGANVLTF. In DNA form, the CDR3 reads TGTGCCAGCAGTTTATTCCAGGGGGCCTTCTCTGGGGCCAACGTCCTGACTTTC.